This is a list of T cell receptor beta chains from one sample in a study of cytomegalovirus exposure and HLA in healthy donors. Method: immunoSEQ multiplex PCR; TCRdb's copy keeps in-frame clones and lacks some. Of 90,000 to 150,000 clones detected, over 60% appear once; the ten largest clones hold approximately 11%. The material sequenced was PBMCs. These receptors were taken from a man in his forties or fifties in good health and CMV-seropositive. Each CDR3 is given with its conserved first and last residue. The D gene is left open where the match is weak. Clone size is not always given. Where it is, it says once, few, many or a class for expanded clones.

D gene: TRBD1
V gene: TRBV5-1
J gene: TRBJ2-7
clone size: NA
CDR3 length: 14
CDR3 DNA: TGCGCCAGCAGCCCAGGGACAGGGGACCACGAGCAGTACTTC
CDR3 protein: CASSPGTGDHEQYF

D gene: TRBD2
V gene: TRBV7-9
J gene: TRBJ2-3
clone size: NA
CDR3 length: 17
CDR3 DNA: TGTTCCAGCAGCGCCCCCGCCGGACTAGGTAGCACAGATACGCAGTATTTT
CDR3 protein: CSSSAPAGLGSTDTQYF

D gene: NA
V gene: TRBV30
J gene: TRBJ1-1
clone size: NA
CDR3 length: 15
CDR3 DNA: TGTGCCTGGAGTGTATCGCCAGGCTTGAACACTGAAGCTTTCTTT
CDR3 protein: CAWSVSPGLNTEAFF

D gene: NA
V gene: TRBV28
J gene: TRBJ2-3
clone size: NA
CDR3 length: 13
CDR3 DNA: TGTGCCAGCAGTTTATACCCGGCAGATACGCAGTATTTT
CDR3 protein: CASSLYPADTQYF

D gene: NA
V gene: TRBV29-1
J gene: TRBJ1-1
clone size: NA
CDR3 length: 16
CDR3 DNA: TGCAGCGTTGAAGATGGGGTAGGGGCATTGAACACTGAAGCTTTCTTT
CDR3 protein: CSVEDGVGALNTEAFF

D gene: NA
V gene: TRBV29-1
J gene: TRBJ1-1
clone size: NA
CDR3 length: 14
CDR3 DNA: TGCAGCGCCAAAAAGGATCAGGGGCGCCGAGAAGCTTTCTTT
CDR3 protein: CSAKKDQGRREAFF

D gene: NA
V gene: TRBV28
J gene: TRBJ1-2
clone size: NA
CDR3 length: 16
CDR3 DNA: TGTGCCGGAGCGCCTCAGGCTGGCAGGGTAGTTACGGGCTACACCTTC
CDR3 protein: CAGAPQAGRVVTGYTF

D gene: TRBD1
V gene: TRBV28
J gene: TRBJ1-3
clone size: few
CDR3 length: 17
CDR3 DNA: TGTGCCAGCAGTTTATCGACAGGGAGGTCAATTGGAAACACCATATATTTT
CDR3 protein: CASSLSTGRSIGNTIYF

D gene: NA
V gene: TRBV15
J gene: TRBJ2-5
clone size: NA
CDR3 length: 15
CDR3 DNA: TGTGCCACCAGCAGAGATACACAGGGTGAGGAGACCCAGTACTTC
CDR3 protein: CATSRDTQGEETQYF

D gene: NA
V gene: TRBV19
J gene: TRBJ1-1
clone size: NA
CDR3 length: 14
CDR3 DNA: TGTGCCAGTAGTATAGAATGGTCCGGGACTGAAGCTTTCTTT
CDR3 protein: CASSIEWSGTEAFF

D gene: TRBD1
V gene: TRBV7-3
J gene: TRBJ2-1
clone size: NA
CDR3 length: 16
CDR3 DNA: TGTGCCAGCAGCGTTACCGGGACAGGGGTCTACAATGAGCAGTTCTTC
CDR3 protein: CASSVTGTGVYNEQFF

D gene: NA
V gene: TRBV7-2
J gene: TRBJ2-7
clone size: few
CDR3 length: 16
CDR3 DNA: TGTGCCAGCAGCCCTCGGGGAGAGAGCTTAGGAAACGAGCAGTACTTC
CDR3 protein: CASSPRGESLGNEQYF

D gene: NA
V gene: TRBV7-2
J gene: TRBJ2-7
clone size: NA
CDR3 length: 14
CDR3 DNA: TGTGCCAGCAGCTTAGTGGCAGGTCAGGGCGAGCAGTACTTC
CDR3 protein: CASSLVAGQGEQYF

D gene: NA
V gene: TRBV27
J gene: TRBJ2-5
clone size: NA
CDR3 length: 15
CDR3 DNA: TGTGCCAGCAGTTTATACCCCCTCTCAGGAGAGACCCAGTACTTC
CDR3 protein: CASSLYPLSGETQYF

D gene: NA
V gene: TRBV2
J gene: TRBJ2-7
clone size: NA
CDR3 length: 12
CDR3 DNA: TGTGCCAGCACGCCAGGGGGGATCGAGCAGTACTTC
CDR3 protein: CASTPGGIEQYF

D gene: TRBD1
V gene: TRBV25-1
J gene: TRBJ2-2
clone size: NA
CDR3 length: 15
CDR3 DNA: TGTGCCAGCAGTCTACGACAGGGGAGGACCGGGGAGCTGTTTTTT
CDR3 protein: CASSLRQGRTGELFF

D gene: NA
V gene: TRBV5-1
J gene: TRBJ1-4
clone size: NA
CDR3 length: 16
CDR3 DNA: TGCGCCAGCAGCTTGCGGACAGCAGCAACTAATGAAAAACTGTTTTTT
CDR3 protein: CASSLRTAATNEKLFF

D gene: NA
V gene: TRBV7-8
J gene: TRBJ1-6
clone size: large
CDR3 length: 15
CDR3 DNA: TGTGCCAGCAGCTTAGGGAGCTCCTATAATTCACCCCTCCACTTT
CDR3 protein: CASSLGSSYNSPLHF

D gene: TRBD1
V gene: TRBV20-1
J gene: TRBJ2-7
clone size: NA
CDR3 length: 11
CDR3 DNA: TGCAGTGCCCGACAGGGTTTCGGCCAGTACTTC
CDR3 protein: CSARQGFGQYF

D gene: NA
V gene: TRBV2
J gene: TRBJ2-5
clone size: NA
CDR3 length: 13
CDR3 DNA: TGTGCCAGCAGAGAGGGAATCCAAGAGACCCAGTACTTC
CDR3 protein: CASREGIQETQYF

D gene: TRBD1
V gene: TRBV9
J gene: TRBJ1-2
clone size: NA
CDR3 length: 17
CDR3 DNA: TGTGCCAGCAGTTTTCGATCACCGGACAGGGTTCTTTCTTCCTACACCTTC
CDR3 protein: CASSFRSPDRVLSSYTF

D gene: NA
V gene: TRBV4-3
J gene: TRBJ2-1
clone size: once
CDR3 length: 16
CDR3 DNA: TGCGCCAGCAGCCAAGACGCCGGGTCCTTATACAATGAGCAGTTCTTC
CDR3 protein: CASSQDAGSLYNEQFF

D gene: TRBD1
V gene: TRBV2
J gene: TRBJ2-1
clone size: NA
CDR3 length: 13
CDR3 DNA: TGTGCCAGCAGTGGGGACAGGGGGGATGAGCAGTTCTTC
CDR3 protein: CASSGDRGDEQFF

D gene: TRBD1
V gene: TRBV19
J gene: TRBJ2-7
clone size: NA
CDR3 length: 15
CDR3 DNA: TGTGCCAGTAGTTATATGGGGACAGGGGGCTACGAGCAGTACTTC
CDR3 protein: CASSYMGTGGYEQYF

D gene: NA
V gene: TRBV18
J gene: TRBJ2-5
clone size: NA
CDR3 length: 14
CDR3 DNA: TGTGCCAGCTCACCAGCCAGGGGAGGGAAGACCCAGTACTTC
CDR3 protein: CASSPARGGKTQYF

D gene: NA
V gene: TRBV11-1
J gene: TRBJ2-7
clone size: NA
CDR3 length: 13
CDR3 DNA: TGTGCCAGCAGCGCCCGGGATCTTTCGAGTCAGTACTTC
CDR3 protein: CASSARDLSSQYF

D gene: TRBD1
V gene: TRBV10-3
J gene: TRBJ1-2
clone size: NA
CDR3 length: 16
CDR3 DNA: TGTGCCATCAGTGAGTCTGGGACAGCTGGGGGTCGAGGCTACACCTTC
CDR3 protein: CAISESGTAGGRGYTF

D gene: NA
V gene: TRBV19
J gene: TRBJ1-2
clone size: few
CDR3 length: 16
CDR3 DNA: TGTGCCAGTAGTATCCCTGCAGGGGCCCAACAATATGGCTACACCTTC
CDR3 protein: CASSIPAGAQQYGYTF

D gene: NA
V gene: TRBV5-6
J gene: TRBJ1-4
clone size: NA
CDR3 length: 14
CDR3 DNA: TGTGCCAGCAGCTTGTCTTTGAACAGGGAAAAACTGTTTTTT
CDR3 protein: CASSLSLNREKLFF

D gene: TRBD1
V gene: TRBV25-1
J gene: TRBJ2-7
clone size: NA
CDR3 length: 16
CDR3 DNA: TGTGCCAGCAGTGAAGTCAGGACAGGGACCGTCTACGAGCAGTACTTC
CDR3 protein: CASSEVRTGTVYEQYF

D gene: TRBD1
V gene: TRBV2
J gene: TRBJ2-1
clone size: NA
CDR3 length: 16
CDR3 DNA: TGTGCCAGCAGCCGACTCGGGACAGCCCTATACAATGAGCAGTTCTTC
CDR3 protein: CASSRLGTALYNEQFF

D gene: NA
V gene: TRBV18
J gene: TRBJ1-5
clone size: NA
CDR3 length: 15
CDR3 DNA: TGTGCCAGCTCACCCGGGATGGAGGGCAATCAGCCCCAGCATTTT
CDR3 protein: CASSPGMEGNQPQHF

D gene: TRBD1
V gene: TRBV9
J gene: TRBJ2-2
clone size: NA
CDR3 length: 16
CDR3 DNA: TGTGCCAGCAGCGTAAACCGGGACAGGGACACCGGGGAGCTGTTTTTT
CDR3 protein: CASSVNRDRDTGELFF

D gene: NA
V gene: TRBV18
J gene: TRBJ1-4
clone size: once
CDR3 length: 13
CDR3 DNA: TGTGCCAGCCGTTCGGCGGCGGATGAAAAACTGTTTTTT
CDR3 protein: CASRSAADEKLFF

D gene: NA
V gene: TRBV5-1
J gene: TRBJ2-2
clone size: NA
CDR3 length: 16
CDR3 DNA: TGCGCCAGCAGCCCGAAGATAGGAGGGTCGACCGGGGAGCTGTTTTTT
CDR3 protein: CASSPKIGGSTGELFF

D gene: NA
V gene: TRBV5-4
J gene: TRBJ2-3
clone size: NA
CDR3 length: 15
CDR3 DNA: TGTGCCAGCAGTGGGCGGGGAGCTAGCACAGATACGCAGTATTTT
CDR3 protein: CASSGRGASTDTQYF

D gene: NA
V gene: TRBV7-9
J gene: TRBJ1-5
clone size: NA
CDR3 length: 12
CDR3 DNA: TGTGCCAGCAGCTACATCGGGATGCCCCAGCATTTT
CDR3 protein: CASSYIGMPQHF

D gene: NA
V gene: TRBV7-6
J gene: TRBJ1-3
clone size: NA
CDR3 length: 14
CDR3 DNA: TGTGCCAGCAAGGAGACTAACTCTGGAAACACCATATATTTT
CDR3 protein: CASKETNSGNTIYF

D gene: NA
V gene: TRBV6-5
J gene: TRBJ2-2
clone size: NA
CDR3 length: 13
CDR3 DNA: TGTGCCAGCACGGCTAGCAACACCGGGGAGCTGTTTTTT
CDR3 protein: CASTASNTGELFF

D gene: NA
V gene: TRBV5-6
J gene: TRBJ1-2
clone size: NA
CDR3 length: 15
CDR3 DNA: TGTGCCAGCAGCCTCCTCGGCAGGGGTGAGAATGGCTACACCTTC
CDR3 protein: CASSLLGRGENGYTF

D gene: TRBD1
V gene: TRBV9
J gene: TRBJ2-1
clone size: once
CDR3 length: 16
CDR3 DNA: TGTGCCAGCAGCCAACCCGGGGACAGGCGGGGCAATGAGCAGTTCTTC
CDR3 protein: CASSQPGDRRGNEQFF

D gene: NA
V gene: TRBV6-6
J gene: TRBJ1-5
clone size: NA
CDR3 length: 15
CDR3 DNA: TGTGCCACCCGGGGGGAGACGGCCTCTAATCAGCCCCAGCATTTT
CDR3 protein: CATRGETASNQPQHF

D gene: NA
V gene: TRBV19
J gene: TRBJ1-5
clone size: NA
CDR3 length: 16
CDR3 DNA: TGTGCCAGTAGCTACGGACAGCCCAGTAGCAATCAGCCCCAGCATTTT
CDR3 protein: CASSYGQPSSNQPQHF

D gene: NA
V gene: TRBV7-2
J gene: TRBJ1-2
clone size: NA
CDR3 length: 11
CDR3 DNA: TGTGCCAGCAGCCCACCAGGCAGCTACACCTTC
CDR3 protein: CASSPPGSYTF

D gene: NA
V gene: TRBV30
J gene: TRBJ2-7
clone size: few
CDR3 length: 18
CDR3 DNA: TGTGCCGGAAGACCAAATCCGACTCTCGTTTACTACTCCTACGAGCAGTACTTC
CDR3 protein: CAGRPNPTLVYYSYEQYF